This entry concerns a single TCR beta chain. Antigen specificity is unknown. This table comes from immunoSEQ multiplex PCR, and its TCRdb copy is limited to in-frame clones, with some not included. The table records around 99,000 clones, 90% to 95% of them present only once. This entry is derived from a study of graft-versus-host responses after intestinal transplantation. About the research overall: Induction with anti-thymocyte globulin, then tacrolimus and steroids for about 3 years, was given to all recipients.

General study results and limits: Within allografts, high graft-versus-host to host-versus-graft clonal ratios were seen among patients with graft-donor T cell macrochimerism.

The V gene's germline CDR1 is LNHDA and CDR2 SQIVND (reference sequence). With 3 bases removed from V and 2 bases from J, the gap between germline ends came to 8 bases. This CDR3 is built from 13 residues. The sample consisted of unstimulated CD8+ T cells sorted from spleen or lymph node cells, taken before intestinal transplant. This clonotype was obtained from a human donor who received an intestinal transplant. The chain carries TRBV19 and TRBJ2-7, with a weak D call TRBD2 (5 bases). The CDR3 sequence: CASSISGTYEQYF. The CDR3 bases are TGTGCCAGTAGTATTTCGGGGACCTACGAGCAGTACTTC.